A selection of T cell receptor beta chains follows, all from one sample in a study of blood T cells in healthy people across ages. TCRdb independently ran MiXCR on the 5' RACE reads; one entry per CDR3 protein. The table has fewer than 1,000,000 distinct CDR3 sequences, roughly 46% seen once; the top ten hold around 18%. The sequenced material came from blood. These receptor sequences come from a man older than 75 in good health. CDR3s include the opening cysteine and the closing phenylalanine or tryptophan. The D gene is left open where the match is weak. Not every row has a clone size; where given, it reads once, few, many or a size class.

d_gene	v_gene	j_gene	abundance	CDR3nt	CDR3aa
NA	TRBV28	TRBJ1-4	NA	TGTGCCCGACAGCCCCGAGGGGATGAAAAACTGTTTTTT	CARQPRGDEKLFF
NA	TRBV7-6	TRBJ2-3	many	TGTGCCAGCAGCAAGACTAACCTCCCAGATACGCAGTATTTT	CASSKTNLPDTQYF
TRBD2	TRBV12-3/TRBV12-4	TRBJ2-7	NA	TGTGCCAGCAGCCAACTAGCGGGGGTCCCACAGGACGAGCAGTACTTC	CASSQLAGVPQDEQYF
NA	TRBV2	TRBJ2-7	NA	TGTACCAGCGACGATGGCAGGTTCTACGAGCAGTACTTC	CTSDDGRFYEQYF
TRBD1	TRBV28	TRBJ2-3	NA	TGTGCCAGCAGTTGGGGCGACAGGGCAGATTCGGATACGCAGTATTTT	CASSWGDRADSDTQYF
TRBD1	TRBV2	TRBJ1-2	NA	TGTGCCAGCAGTGACCCCCGGGACAGATTTGGCTACACCTTC	CASSDPRDRFGYTF
NA	TRBV20-1	TRBJ2-5	NA	TGCAGTGCCACAGGGGGAAGCGGTCCCGGGAGGGGGACCCAGTACTTC	CSATGGSGPGRGTQYF
TRBD1	TRBV20-1	TRBJ2-1	NA	TGCAGTGCTAGAGAGGGCAGGGGGTACAATGAGCAGTTCTTC	CSAREGRGYNEQFF
TRBD2	TRBV20-1	TRBJ2-5	NA	TGCAGTGTCAGGCGACTAGCGGAGACCCAGTACTTC	CSVRRLAETQYF
NA	TRBV6-5	TRBJ1-1	NA	TGTGCCAGCAAGTCCTATTACACTGAAGCTTTGTTT	CASKSYYTEALF
NA	TRBV3-1	TRBJ2-6	few	TGTGCCAGCAGCCAAGAAGTGGGGATCTCTGGGGCCAACGTCCTGACTTTC	CASSQEVGISGANVLTF
NA	TRBV6-1	TRBJ2-1	few	TGTGCCAGCAGCCGTGGGTCAGGCAGCAACTCCTACAATGAGCAGTTCTTC	CASSRGSGSNSYNEQFF